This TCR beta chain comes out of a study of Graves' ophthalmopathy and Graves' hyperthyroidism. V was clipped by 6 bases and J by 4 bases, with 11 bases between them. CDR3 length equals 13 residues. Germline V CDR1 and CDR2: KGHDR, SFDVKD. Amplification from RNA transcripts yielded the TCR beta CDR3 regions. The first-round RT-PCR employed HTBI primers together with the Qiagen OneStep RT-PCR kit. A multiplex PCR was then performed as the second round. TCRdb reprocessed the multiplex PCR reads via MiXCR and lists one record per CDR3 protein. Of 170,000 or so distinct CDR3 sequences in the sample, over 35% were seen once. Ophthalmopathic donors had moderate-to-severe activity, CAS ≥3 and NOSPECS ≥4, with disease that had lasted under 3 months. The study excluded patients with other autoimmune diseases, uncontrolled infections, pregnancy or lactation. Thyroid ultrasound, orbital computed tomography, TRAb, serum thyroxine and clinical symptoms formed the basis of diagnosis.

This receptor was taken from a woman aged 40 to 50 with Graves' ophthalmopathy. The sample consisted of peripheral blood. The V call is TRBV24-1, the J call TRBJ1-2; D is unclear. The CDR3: CATSPAATYGYTF. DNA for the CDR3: TGTGCCACCAGTCCGGCAGCGACCTATGGCTACACCTTC.